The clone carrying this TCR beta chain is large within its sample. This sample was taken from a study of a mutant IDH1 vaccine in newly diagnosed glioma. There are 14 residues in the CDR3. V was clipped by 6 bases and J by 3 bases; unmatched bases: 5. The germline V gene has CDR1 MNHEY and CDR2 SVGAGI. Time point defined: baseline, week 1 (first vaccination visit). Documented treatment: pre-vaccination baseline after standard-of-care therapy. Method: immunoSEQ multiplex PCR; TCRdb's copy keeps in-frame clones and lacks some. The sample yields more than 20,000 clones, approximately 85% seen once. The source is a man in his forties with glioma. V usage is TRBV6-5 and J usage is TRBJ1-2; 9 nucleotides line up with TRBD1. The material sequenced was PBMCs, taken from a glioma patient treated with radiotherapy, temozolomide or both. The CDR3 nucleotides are TGTGCCAGCAGAGAGACAGGGGGATACTATGGCTACACCTTC. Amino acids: CASRETGGYYGYTF.